The TCR beta chain under discussion was sequenced for a study of blood T cell repertoires in COVID-19. Study information: Researchers got acute and convalescent COVID-19 samples from the United States, Italy and Spain.

The repertoire was sequenced with immunoSEQ multiplex PCR; TCRdb's copy has only in-frame clones and lacks some. The sample contains over 250,000 clones, more than 80% of which appear only once. Trimming at V came to 3 bases and at J to 4 bases, leaving 16 bases not matched to a gene. This CDR3 is built from 18 residues. Germline-derived CDR1 and CDR2 are LNHDA and SQIVND (reference sequence). The genes are TRBV19 and TRBJ1-2; 8 nucleotides align to TRBD1. Sequenced input: PBMCs or T cells enriched from blood (not recorded which). The clonotype comes from a woman younger than 35 who had recovered from COVID-19. The CDR3 DNA reads TGTGCCAGTAGTATTTACCCCCCCTCTACAGGGGGAGGCTATGGCTACACCTTC. This sequence encodes CASSIYPPSTGGGYGYTF.